Each of the 13 T cell receptor beta chains below was sequenced from the same sample in a study of immune heterogeneity within non-small cell lung tumors. Genomic DNA extracted from bulk tumor tissue served as template. A total of about 540 ng was used per sample. Biopsy collection occurred during surgery, with several far-apart biopsies per primary tumor. Those enrolled were patients newly diagnosed with untreated non-small cell lung cancer and undergoing curative surgery. Multiplex PCR was performed with 32 V and 13 J primers, and it amplified TCR beta CDR3. TCRdb reprocessed the multiplex PCR reads with MiXCR, giving one entry per CDR3 protein. The data show 4,500 or so distinct CDR3 sequences, around 35% seen once. The sequenced sample consisted of lung tumor tissue. Receptor source: a woman in her forties or fifties with non-small cell lung cancer.

As concerns this clonotype: This sequence may be a read error, since a much larger clone differs from it by one base. The chain links TRBV27 to TRBJ1-6; a possible D gene is TRBD1 (6 bases). CDR3 length: 14 amino acids. Germline CDR1 MNHEY, CDR2 SMNVEV (reference sequence). The V and J ends lost 4 bases and 10 bases respectively, with 14 bases between them. The DNA of the CDR3 is TGTGCCAGCAGTTCAAGGGGGGGCCAATCACCCCTCCACTTT. Amino acids: CASSSRGGQSPLHF.

For this clonotype: The junction departs from the called germline gene at one end, perhaps through a read error. This chain uses TRBV7-7 with TRBJ2-7; perhaps TRBD2 as D (6 bases). CDR1 and CDR2 from the germline V gene are SSHAT and FNYEAQ (reference sequence). This CDR3 has 14 amino acids. DNA for the CDR3: TGTGCTAGCAGCCCTGGCGGGACGTCCTACGAGCAGTACTTC. Translation gives CASSPGGTSYEQYF. Full variable domain (missing parts from reference TRBV7-7 and TRBJ2-7): GAGVSQSPRYKVTKRGQDVTLRCDPISSHATLYWYQQALGQGPEFLTYFNYEAQPDKSGLPSDRFSAERPEGSISTLTIQRTEQRDSAMYRCASSPGGTSYEQYFGPGTRLTVT.

This clonotype is judged medium-sized. V usage is TRBV6-2 or TRBV6-3 and J usage is TRBJ1-1; 9 nucleotides match TRBD1. CDR1 and CDR2 from the germline V gene are MNHEY and SVGEGT. Trimming removed 6 bases from V and 5 bases from J; junction bases left unmatched: 7. This CDR3 has 14 amino acids. The CDR3 region is CASRAGTGKTEAFF. The CDR3 bases are TGTGCCAGCAGGGCCGGGACAGGGAAAACTGAAGCTTTCTTT.

This clonotype is judged medium-sized. At one boundary the junction diverges from the germline segment, which might be a read error. This chain joins TRBV7-9 and TRBJ1-2, with 7 nucleotides matching TRBD1. The CDR3 contains 11 residues. Germline-derived CDR1 and CDR2 are SEHNR and FQNEAQ (reference sequence). CDR3: CASSRMDRPAF. The CDR3, as DNA: TGTGCCAGCAGCAGAATGGACAGGCCCGCCTTC.

This clonotype ranks as medium-sized. V is TRBV5-6 and J is TRBJ1-1; D remains ambiguous. The CDR3 spans 14 residues. Germline CDR1 is SGHDT and CDR2 is YYEEEE. Trimming stripped 0 bases from V and 3 bases from J, with 9 bases between. CDR3 bases: TGTGCCAGCAGCTTGGCGGGCGCGGACACTGAAGCTTTCTTT. Translated: CASSLAGADTEAFF.

By share of the sample, this clonotype is medium-sized. CDR3 sequence (DNA): TGTGCCAGCAGCCCGGACAGGGGGCAGGCAGAGACCCAGTACTTC. It is translated as CASSPDRGQAETQYF. V usage is TRBV2 and J usage is TRBJ2-5; 11 bases fit TRBD1. Germline loops: CDR1 SNHLY, CDR2 FYNNEI. This CDR3 has 15 amino acids. V trimming: 6 bases; J trimming: 4 bases; junction bases outside the gene matches: 7.

This clonotype is medium-sized. The rearrangement joins TRBV7-2 to TRBJ1-1, with D possibly matching TRBD1 (6 bases). V lost 7 bases and J 1 base, leaving 13 bases between the germline ends. The germline gives CDR1 SGHTA, CDR2 FQGNSA. The CDR3 loop spans 14 amino acids. For the CDR3, the DNA is TGTGCCAGCACTTTTAAAGGGGGGAACACTGAAGCTTTCTTT. Its translation: CASTFKGGNTEAFF.

As concerns this clonotype: A single base separates this from a much larger clone, so it may be a read error. This sequence joins TRBV27 and TRBJ1-1, with D possibly being TRBD1 (5 bases). This CDR3 region has 17 residues. Germline CDR1 is MNHEY and CDR2 is SMNVEV (reference sequence). The V gene lost 7 bases and the J gene lost 2 bases, with 23 bases spanning the gap. The CDR3 sequence is CASTPLRAGSVNTEAFF. CDR3 coding DNA: TGTGCCAGCACCCCACTTCGGGCAGGGAGCGTAAACACTGAAGCTTTCTTT.

This clonotype was recorded a few times. The rearrangement joins TRBV4-2 to TRBJ2-5; D gene unclear. CDR3 length: 14 amino acids. The germline V gene encodes CDR1 LGHNA and CDR2 YNFKEQ. The V end was cut by 2 bases, the J end by 3 bases, with 10 bases between. CDR3: CASSQKLGKETQYF. The CDR3 DNA reads as TGTGCCAGCAGCCAAAAGCTGGGGAAAGAGACCCAGTACTTC.

This clonotype came up once. The chain joins TRBV20-1 to TRBJ2-1; possibly TRBD1 or TRBD2 for D (5 bases each). Germline V gives CDR1 DFQATT, CDR2 SNEGSKA (reference sequence). The CDR3 is 13 amino acids. Deletions cut 1 base from V and 8 bases from J, with 12 bases between. CDR3 sequence (DNA): TGCAGTGCTAGAGTTGGGGGAAAAGATGAGCAGTTCTTC. Residues: CSARVGGKDEQFF.

Relative to its sample, this clonotype is medium-sized. The CDR3 sequence: CASSLGPLTSYEQYF. For the CDR3, the DNA is TGCGCCAGCAGCTTGGGTCCGCTCACCTCCTACGAGCAGTACTTC. The chain recombines TRBV5-1 with TRBJ2-7; D call uncertain. Germline V gene data show CDR1 as SGHRS and CDR2 as YFSETQ. V lost 0 bases, J lost 0 bases, and 10 bases lay in between. This CDR3 is built from 15 residues.

As concerns this clonotype: Compared with germline, one end of the junction differs, possibly owing to a read error. The chain recombines TRBV15 with TRBJ1-6; D uncertain. This CDR3 contains 16 residues. Germline CDR1 is LNHNV and CDR2 is YYDKDF (reference sequence). The DNA for the CDR3 is TGTTCCACCAGCAGAGATCTGCGGGGTGGGAATTCACCCCTCCACTTT. It yields the protein CSTSRDLRGGNSPLHF.

The chain joins TRBV12-3 or TRBV12-4 to TRBJ2-2; 9 nucleotides align to TRBD2. With 3 bases clipped from V and 4 bases from J, the junction kept 3 bases outside the gene matches. This CDR3 contains 15 residues. Here the CDR3 reads CASSFGGGGTGELFF. DNA of the CDR3: TGTGCCAGCAGTTTCGGCGGGGGGGGCACCGGGGAGCTGTTTTTT.